This TCR beta chain is from a study of T cells in Graves' hyperthyroidism and ophthalmopathy. Overall study results and limits: Ophthalmopathy and stable hyperthyroidism were told apart by a 13 V-J model. In the blood, most expanded thyroid clonotypes above 0.001 appeared as well. Before onset, ophthalmopathy was predicted by the model a median roughly six months earlier.

On this clonotype: What it binds is unknown.

From RNA transcripts, TCR beta CDR3 regions were amplified. RT-PCR in the first round (using the HTBI primer set) targeted the TCR CDR3. Each CDR3 protein is one row after TCRdb ran MiXCR on the multiplex PCR reads. This table holds hundreds of thousands of distinct CDR3 sequences, 13% to 15% found once. Absent ophthalmopathy progression within 18 months defined stable Graves' hyperthyroidism. Germline values: CDR1 SGHRS, CDR2 YFSETQ. The CDR3 sequence is 14 residues long. V lost 4 bases and J lost 4; bases outside the gene matches: 7. This clonotype was obtained from a woman between 40 and 55 years old with Graves' hyperthyroidism. The chain employs TRBV5-1 and TRBJ1-2; TRBD1 aligns across 7 bases. The sequenced material came from blood. CDR3 region: CASSPADRFYGYTF. In DNA form, the CDR3 reads TGCGCCAGCAGCCCTGCGGACAGGTTCTATGGCTACACCTTC.